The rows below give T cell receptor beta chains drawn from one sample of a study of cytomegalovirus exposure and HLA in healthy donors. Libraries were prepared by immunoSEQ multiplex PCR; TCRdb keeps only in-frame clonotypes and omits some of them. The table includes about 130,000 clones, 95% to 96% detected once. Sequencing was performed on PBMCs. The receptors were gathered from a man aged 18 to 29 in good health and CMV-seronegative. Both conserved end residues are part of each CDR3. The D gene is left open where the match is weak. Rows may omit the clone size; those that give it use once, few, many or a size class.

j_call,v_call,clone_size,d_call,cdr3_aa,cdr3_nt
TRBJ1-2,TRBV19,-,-,CASSMRNDYGYTF,TGTGCCAGTAGTATGAGGAACGACTATGGCTACACCTTC
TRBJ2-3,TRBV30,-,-,CAWSVSGQVHTDTQYF,TGTGCCTGGAGTGTGTCGGGACAAGTGCACACAGATACGCAGTATTTT
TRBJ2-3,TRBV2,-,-,CARRGGDTQYF,TGTGCCCGCAGGGGGGGAGATACGCAGTATTTT
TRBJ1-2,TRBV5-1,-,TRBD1,CASSPGQGGLGYTF,TGCGCCAGCAGCCCTGGACAGGGTGGCTTAGGCTACACCTTC
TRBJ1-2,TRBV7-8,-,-,CASSLEVAGGGYTF,TGTGCCAGCAGCTTAGAGGTGGCAGGAGGGGGCTACACCTTC
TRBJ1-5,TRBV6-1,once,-,CASSETGGNQPQHF,TGTGCCAGCAGTGAAACCGGAGGCAATCAGCCCCAGCATTTT
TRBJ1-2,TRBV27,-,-,CASSDSQGGYGYTF,TGTGCCAGCAGTGACTCCCAGGGCGGCTATGGCTACACCTTC
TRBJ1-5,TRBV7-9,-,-,CASSLPGLAQPQHF,TGTGCCAGCAGCTTACCAGGGCTCGCGCAGCCCCAGCATTTT
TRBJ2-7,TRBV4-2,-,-,CASSQDSGVQYF,TGTGCCAGCAGCCAAGATTCGGGGGTGCAGTACTTC
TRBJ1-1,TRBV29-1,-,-,CSAGTGNTEAFF,TGCAGCGCTGGGACTGGGAACACTGAAGCTTTCTTT
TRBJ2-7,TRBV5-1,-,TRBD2,CASSLTREGFSSYEQYF,TGCGCCAGCAGCTTGACGCGGGAGGGATTTAGCTCCTACGAGCAGTACTTC
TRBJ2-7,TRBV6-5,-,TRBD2,CASSYWGGEQYF,TGTGCCAGCAGTTACTGGGGGGGCGAGCAGTACTTC
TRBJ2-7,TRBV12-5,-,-,CASGFRGNSYEQYF,TGTGCTAGTGGTTTTCGAGGGAACTCCTACGAGCAGTACTTC
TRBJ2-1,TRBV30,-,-,CAWSVPRREQFF,TGTGCCTGGAGTGTCCCTCGGAGGGAGCAGTTCTTC
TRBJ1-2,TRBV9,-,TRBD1,CASSVETQGAENYGYTF,TGTGCCAGCAGCGTTGAAACCCAGGGGGCGGAAAACTATGGCTACACCTTC
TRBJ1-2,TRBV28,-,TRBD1,CASSPYMEQGAGGYTF,TGTGCCAGCAGTCCATATATGGAACAGGGGGCAGGGGGCTACACCTTC